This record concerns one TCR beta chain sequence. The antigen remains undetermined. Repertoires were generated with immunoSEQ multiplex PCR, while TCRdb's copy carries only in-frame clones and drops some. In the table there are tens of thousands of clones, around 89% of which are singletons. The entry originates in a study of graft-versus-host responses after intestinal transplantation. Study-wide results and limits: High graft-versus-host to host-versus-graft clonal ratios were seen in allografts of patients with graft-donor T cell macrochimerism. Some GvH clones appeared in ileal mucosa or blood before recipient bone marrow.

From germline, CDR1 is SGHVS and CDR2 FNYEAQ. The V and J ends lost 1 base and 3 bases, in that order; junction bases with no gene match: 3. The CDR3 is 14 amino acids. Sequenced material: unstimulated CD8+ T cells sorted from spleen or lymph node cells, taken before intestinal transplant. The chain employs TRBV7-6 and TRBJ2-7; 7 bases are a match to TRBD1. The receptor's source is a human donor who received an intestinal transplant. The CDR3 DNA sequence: TGTGCCAGCAGCTTAGGGGCAGGGGGCTACGAGCAGTACTTC. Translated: CASSLGAGGYEQYF.